Listed below are T cell receptor beta chains from one sample, sequenced in a study of blood T cell repertoires in COVID-19. Clones were read by immunoSEQ multiplex PCR, and TCRdb kept only the in-frame ones, dropping some. The sample lists roughly 81,000 clones, about nine tenths seen once, with about 1.9% in the top ten. Sequencing was carried out using peripheral blood. The receptors come from a woman aged 45-65 years in a cohort sampled during active COVID-19. The CDR3 runs from the conserved cysteine through the conserved F or W. D genes are given only for firm matches. Expanded clones get a size class; other rows say once, few or many, or leave the size out.

V gene: TRBV6-5
J gene: TRBJ2-7
D gene: TRBD1
clone size: .
CDR3 protein: CASSYERDRGRDEQYF
CDR3 DNA: TGTGCCAGCAGTTACGAGCGGGACAGGGGAAGGGACGAGCAGTACTTC

V gene: TRBV28
J gene: TRBJ2-7
D gene: TRBD1
clone size: .
CDR3 protein: CASSYRGLYSYEQYF
CDR3 DNA: TGTGCCAGCAGTTACAGGGGCCTGTACTCCTACGAGCAGTACTTC

V gene: TRBV10-3
J gene: TRBJ2-5
D gene: .
clone size: .
CDR3 protein: CAISESGAGPQETQYF
CDR3 DNA: TGTGCCATCAGTGAGTCCGGGGCGGGGCCACAAGAGACCCAGTACTTC

V gene: TRBV6-5
J gene: TRBJ2-7
D gene: TRBD2
clone size: once
CDR3 protein: CASSPRTSVSYEQYF
CDR3 DNA: TGTGCCAGCAGTCCGCGGACTAGCGTATCCTACGAGCAGTACTTC

V gene: TRBV2
J gene: TRBJ2-7
D gene: TRBD2
clone size: .
CDR3 protein: CASSDPTSGTYEQYF
CDR3 DNA: TGTGCCAGCAGTGACCCGACTAGCGGGACGTACGAGCAGTACTTC

V gene: TRBV5-1
J gene: TRBJ2-5
D gene: .
clone size: .
CDR3 protein: CASSSLSENQETQYF
CDR3 DNA: TGCGCCAGCAGCTCACTTAGCGAGAACCAAGAGACCCAGTACTTC

V gene: TRBV18
J gene: TRBJ1-1
D gene: TRBD1
clone size: .
CDR3 protein: CASYRGRNTEAFF
CDR3 DNA: TGTGCCAGCTACAGGGGCCGGAACACTGAAGCTTTCTTT

V gene: TRBV23-1
J gene: TRBJ1-1
D gene: .
clone size: few
CDR3 protein: CASSQSRDAMNTEAFF
CDR3 DNA: TGCGCCAGCAGTCAATCGCGGGACGCGATGAACACTGAAGCTTTCTTT

V gene: TRBV6-4
J gene: TRBJ2-1
D gene: TRBD1
clone size: .
CDR3 protein: CASSPGGGYNEQFF
CDR3 DNA: TGTGCCAGCAGTCCAGGGGGCGGTTACAATGAGCAGTTCTTC

V gene: TRBV29-1
J gene: TRBJ2-5
D gene: TRBD1
clone size: .
CDR3 protein: CSGTGGGETQYF
CDR3 DNA: TGCAGCGGGACAGGGGGGGGAGAGACCCAGTACTTC